This paragraph covers one T cell receptor (beta chain) sequence. Its antigen is still unknown. This sample is drawn from a study of cytomegalovirus exposure and HLA in healthy donors. Study results and limitations: Researchers reported from a later analysis that most CMV-associated TCR beta chains appeared HLA-restricted. According to reports, the classifier identified cytomegalovirus status with high specificity and sensitivity.

This CDR3 is 15 amino acids long. Looked up from germline, CDR1 is SGHTA and CDR2 is FQGNSA. Trimming pared 1 base from V and 10 bases from J, leaving 19 bases between. PCR employed 60 Vbeta and 13 Jbeta primers. The method was immunoSEQ multiplex PCR; TCRdb's version includes in-frame clones alone and lacks a portion of them. This sample has approximately 240,000 clones, with roughly 79% found just once. The sequenced sample consisted of PBMCs. The V call is TRBV7-2, the J call TRBJ1-1; D might be TRBD1 (6 bases). The receptor comes from a middle-aged woman in good health and CMV-seronegative. The CDR3 loop reads CASSLGTEGPPGAFF. DNA of the CDR3: TGTGCCAGCAGCTTAGGGACAGAGGGCCCACCAGGAGCTTTCTTT.